This T cell receptor (beta chain) was profiled in a study of blood T cell repertoires in COVID-19 (TCRdb year 2020). The study in broad terms: Samples covering the acute and convalescent phases of COVID-19 were provided by collaborators in the United States, Italy and Spain. Nearly every sample came with metadata listing a de-identified subject ID, COVID-19 status, age in years and sex. The repertoires were made available in a free public database intended to serve as a resource for research on the immune response to SARS-CoV-2. The samples were drawn from two sources: the first 160 participants of the ongoing ImmuneRACE study, and 1,200 or so subjects contributed by 6 global collaborators. The material from the prospective study consisted of cDNA or gDNA derived from T cells, B-cell-depleted T cells, or PBMCs. Where available, HLA class I and class II types were taken from metadata supplied by the sample provider and were not determined by assay-based typing. Deeply sampled blood TCRbeta repertoires from subjects exposed to, actively infected with, or recovered from COVID-19 were included in the dataset.

Details on this clone: Its antigen remains unidentified. Per-base quality was not reported, and no clone a single base away is much larger than it.

One collaborating source in Seattle enrolled patients during active infection and followed them longitudinally through the course of disease. Whole blood was collected in K2EDTA tubes by collaborating institutions according to the institutions' own protocols. Collaborator samples were shipped for TCRbeta analysis as frozen whole blood, isolated PBMCs, or DNA extracted from either sample type. Study-wide conclusions, independent of this receptor: The amount of clinical and demographic metadata varied by source and participant and was provided uncurated.

TCRbeta CDR3 regions were amplified from genomic DNA using the immunoSEQ Assay, a bias-controlled multiplex PCR. Concerning the study's data processing: Nucleated cell counts per sample were estimated from amplification of reference gene primers within the assay. To quantify the absolute abundance of each unique TCRbeta CDR3 rearrangement, sequence reads were collapsed and filtered. For each sample, productive Simpson clonality was calculated by taking the square root of Simpson's diversity index across productive rearrangements. TCRdb limited this immuneACCESS table to in-frame rearrangements with V and J called. A share of clones is missing; checked studies link under half to unresolved V genes, and the rest is unexplained. The V and J calls and clone size are taken from that table; D and trimming were inferred from the DNA. The sample table shows approximately 500,000 clones, and roughly 89% are seen once. The ten largest clones add up to roughly 8% of the sample.

The sequenced material came from peripheral blood. This TCR derives from a woman in her forties or fifties with COVID-19, enrolled during active disease.

The CDR3 protein is CASSQSNQPQHF. The DNA reads TGTGCCAGCAGTCAGAGCAATCAGCCCCAGCATTTT. The chain was built from TRBV12-3 or TRBV12-4 and TRBJ1-5, with no confident D gene call. The trim is 5 bases for V and 1 base for J, with a gap of 3 bases between the germline ends. The CDR3 runs 12 amino acids, cysteine and phenylalanine included. Only the CDR3 part of the read is kept: 36 bases, read in frame from the first base.